This T cell receptor (beta chain) was retrieved from a study of blood T cells in healthy people across ages. The germline V gene encodes CDR1 SGDLS and CDR2 YYNGEE. V lost 3 bases, J lost 6 bases, and 10 bases lay in between. The length of the CDR3 is 13 residues. A sample-barcoded 5' primer and a J-beta primer mix were used in a second PCR of roughly 6 to 12 cycles. TCRdb re-derived calls from the 5' RACE reads in MiXCR, one entry per CDR3 protein. The profile covers 650,000 to 1,000,000 distinct CDR3 sequences, with roughly 35% appearing a single time and 13% taken by the ten largest. The chain has TRBV9 and TRBJ1-5; D unresolved. The sequenced sample consisted of blood. The clonotype comes from a man between 18 and 29 years old in good health. The CDR3 is CASSGASGQPQHF. CDR3 nucleotide sequence: TGTGCCAGCAGCGGAGCTAGTGGTCAGCCCCAGCATTTT.